The entry below describes one TCR beta chain. The data were obtained in a study of T cell responses to AZD1222 COVID-19 vaccine. Method: immunoSEQ multiplex PCR; TCRdb's copy keeps in-frame clones and lacks some. The table lists more than 150,000 clones, 92% of them singletons. CDR3 length: 15 amino acids. CDR1 and CDR2 from the germline V gene are SEHNR and FQNEAQ (reference sequence). Trimming removed 4 bases from V and 2 bases from J; junction bases left unmatched: 7. The clonotype comes from an adult who received the AZD1222 COVID-19 vaccine. Sequenced here: peripheral blood, sampled 28 days after the second AZD1222 dose. V usage is TRBV7-9 and J usage is TRBJ2-7; TRBD1 matches at 8 bases. CDR3 DNA sequence: TGTGCCAGCAGCTCCCCCGACAGGGGCCCCTACGAGCAGTACTTC. It yields the protein CASSSPDRGPYEQYF.